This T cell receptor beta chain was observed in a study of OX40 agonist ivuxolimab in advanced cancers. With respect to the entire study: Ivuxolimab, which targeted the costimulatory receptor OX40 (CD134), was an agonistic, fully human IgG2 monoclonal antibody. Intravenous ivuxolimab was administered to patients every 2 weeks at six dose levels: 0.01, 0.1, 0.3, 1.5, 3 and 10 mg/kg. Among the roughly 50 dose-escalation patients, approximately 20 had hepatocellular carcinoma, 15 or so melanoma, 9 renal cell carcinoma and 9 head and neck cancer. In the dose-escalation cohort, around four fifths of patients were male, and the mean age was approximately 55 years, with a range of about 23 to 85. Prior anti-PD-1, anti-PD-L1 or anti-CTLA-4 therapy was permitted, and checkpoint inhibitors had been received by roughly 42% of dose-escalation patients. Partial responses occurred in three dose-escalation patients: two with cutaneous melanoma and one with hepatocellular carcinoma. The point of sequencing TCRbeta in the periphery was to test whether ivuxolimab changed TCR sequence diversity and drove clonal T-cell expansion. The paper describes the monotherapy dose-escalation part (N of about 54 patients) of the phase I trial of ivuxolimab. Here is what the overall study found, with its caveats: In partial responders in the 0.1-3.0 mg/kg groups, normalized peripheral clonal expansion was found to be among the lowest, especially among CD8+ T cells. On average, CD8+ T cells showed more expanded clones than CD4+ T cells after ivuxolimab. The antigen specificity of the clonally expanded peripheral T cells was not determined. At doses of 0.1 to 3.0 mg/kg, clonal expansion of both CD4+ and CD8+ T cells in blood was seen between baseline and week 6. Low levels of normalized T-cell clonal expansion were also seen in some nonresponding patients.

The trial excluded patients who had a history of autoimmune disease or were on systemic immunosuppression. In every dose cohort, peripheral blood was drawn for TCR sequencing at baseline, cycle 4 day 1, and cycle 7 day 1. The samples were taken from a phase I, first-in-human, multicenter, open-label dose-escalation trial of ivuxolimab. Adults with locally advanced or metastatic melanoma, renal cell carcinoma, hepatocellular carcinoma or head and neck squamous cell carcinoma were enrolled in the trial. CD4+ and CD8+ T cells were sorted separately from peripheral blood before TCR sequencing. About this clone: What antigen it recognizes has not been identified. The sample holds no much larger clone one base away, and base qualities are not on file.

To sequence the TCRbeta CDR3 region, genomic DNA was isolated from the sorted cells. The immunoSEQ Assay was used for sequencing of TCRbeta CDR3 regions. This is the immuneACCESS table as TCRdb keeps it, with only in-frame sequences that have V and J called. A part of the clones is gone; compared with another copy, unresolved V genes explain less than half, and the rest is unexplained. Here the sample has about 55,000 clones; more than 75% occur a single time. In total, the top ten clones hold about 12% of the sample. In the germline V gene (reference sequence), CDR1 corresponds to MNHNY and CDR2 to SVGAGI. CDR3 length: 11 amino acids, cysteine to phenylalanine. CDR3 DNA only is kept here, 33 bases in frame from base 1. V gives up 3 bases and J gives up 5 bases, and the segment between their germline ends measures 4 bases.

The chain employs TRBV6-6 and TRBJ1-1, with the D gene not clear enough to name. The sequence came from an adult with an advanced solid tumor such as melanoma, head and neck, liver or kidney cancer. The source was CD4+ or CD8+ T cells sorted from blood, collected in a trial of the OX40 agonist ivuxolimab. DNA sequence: TGTGCCAGCAGTTATGGTACTGAAGCTTTCTTT. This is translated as CASSYGTEAFF.